Reported below is one TCR beta chain. The protocol was immunoSEQ multiplex PCR, while the TCRdb copy is restricted to in-frame clones and leaves out a portion. Of fewer than 350,000 clones listed, about 90% are singletons. The entry originates in a study of blood T cell repertoires in COVID-19. Participant-given clinical history determined each cohort assignment. The germline V gene has CDR1 SGHRS and CDR2 YFSETQ. V dropped 4 bases and J dropped 8; count of bases not matched to a gene: 11. This CDR3 has 15 amino acids. The sequence came from a woman between 18 and 29 years old with acute COVID-19. Sequenced sample: PBMCs or T cells enriched from blood (not recorded which). The V call is TRBV5-1, the J call TRBJ1-4; TRBD1 matches 7 bases. This CDR3 is CASSPKQGRWEKLFF. DNA of the CDR3: TGCGCCAGCAGCCCCAAACAGGGGCGGTGGGAAAAACTGTTTTTT.